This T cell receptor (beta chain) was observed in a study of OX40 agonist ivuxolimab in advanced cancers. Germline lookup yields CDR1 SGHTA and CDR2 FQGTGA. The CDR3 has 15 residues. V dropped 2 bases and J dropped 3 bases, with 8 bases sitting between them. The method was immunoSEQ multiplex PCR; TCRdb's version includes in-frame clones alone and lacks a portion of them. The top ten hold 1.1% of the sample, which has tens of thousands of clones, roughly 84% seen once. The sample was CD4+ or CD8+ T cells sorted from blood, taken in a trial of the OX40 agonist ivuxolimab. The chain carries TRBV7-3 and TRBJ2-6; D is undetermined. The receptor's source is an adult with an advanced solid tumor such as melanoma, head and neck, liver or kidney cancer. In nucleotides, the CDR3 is TGTGCCAGCAGCTTATTCCGGGTTGGGGCCAACGTCCTGACTTTC. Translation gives CASSLFRVGANVLTF. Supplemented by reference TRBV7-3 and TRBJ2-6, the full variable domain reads GAGVSQTPSNKVTEKGKYVELRCDPISGHTALYWYRQSLGQGPEFLIYFQGTGAADDSGLPNDRFFAVRPEGSVSTLKIQRTERGDSAVYLCASSLFRVGANVLTFGAGSRLTVL.